This T cell receptor beta chain came from a study of shared clonotypes between healthy human individuals. V lost 1 base and J 0 bases, leaving 9 bases between the germline ends. Germline V gives CDR1 MDHEN, CDR2 SYDVKM. The CDR3 extends over 15 amino acids. The authors split each subset's genomic DNA evenly across several immunoSEQ plates. PCR replicates performed on unsorted PBMC used 300 ng DNA, approximately 30,000 T cell genomes. Researchers sequenced unsorted PBMC DNA using ten immunoSEQ deep assay plates. In the original workflow: Filtering differed because ImmunoSEQ produced junction-only sequences that carried no quality scores. Generated by immunoSEQ multiplex PCR, the TCRdb table keeps only in-frame clones and is missing some. The DNA was the basis for D and trimming; V, J and clone size are from that table. The sample has under 600,000 clones, roughly 79% seen once.

This TCR derives from a middle-aged woman in good health. Some clones in this sample may be carry-over from other donors' samples. The rearrangement joins TRBV28 to TRBJ1-1; D is unresolved. Material for sequencing was PBMCs. CDR3 protein: CASSLYDNMNTEAFF. In DNA, the CDR3 is TGTGCCAGCAGTTTATATGACAACATGAACACTGAAGCTTTCTTT.